A selection of T cell receptor beta chains follows, all from one sample in a study of blood T cell repertoires in COVID-19. Assay: immunoSEQ multiplex PCR; the TCRdb copy retains only in-frame clones and omits some. The table shows about 120,000 clones, with about 79% occurring only once. The sequenced sample was peripheral blood. The receptor source for this set is a man aged 70-80 years with acute or convalescent COVID-19. Both conserved end residues are part of each CDR3. Fields, in order: V gene, J gene, clone size, D gene, CDR3 protein, CDR3 DNA. D genes are given only for firm matches. A row's size may be missing; if present it is once, few, many or a size class.

V: TRBV7-3; J: TRBJ1-2; size: -; D: TRBD1; CDR3: CASSLDRGGGYTF; DNA: TGTGCCAGCAGCTTAGACAGGGGCGGTGGCTACACCTTC
V: TRBV30; J: TRBJ1-2; size: -; D: TRBD1; CDR3: CAWSGTGYGYTF; DNA: TGTGCCTGGAGTGGGACAGGCTATGGCTACACCTTC
V: TRBV7-2; J: TRBJ2-7; size: few; D: TRBD2; CDR3: CASSYPTSLSYEQYF; DNA: TGTGCCAGCAGCTACCCGACTAGCCTCTCCTACGAGCAGTACTTC
V: TRBV5-6; J: TRBJ1-5; size: -; D: TRBD1; CDR3: CASSLAGGGNGNQPQHF; DNA: TGTGCCAGCAGCTTGGCCGGAGGGGGCAACGGCAATCAGCCCCAGCATTTT
V: TRBV11-3; J: TRBJ2-7; size: -; D: -; CDR3: CASSLEVALEQYF; DNA: TGTGCCAGCAGCTTAGAGGTAGCTCTCGAGCAGTACTTC
V: TRBV5-1; J: TRBJ1-6; size: -; D: TRBD1; CDR3: CASSLVGQGQNSPLHF; DNA: TGCGCCAGCAGCTTGGTCGGACAGGGTCAAAATTCACCCCTCCACTTT
V: TRBV5-1; J: TRBJ1-3; size: -; D: -; CDR3: CASSLVGLQYSGNTIYF; DNA: TGCGCCAGCAGCTTGGTGGGACTCCAATACTCTGGAAACACCATATATTTT
V: TRBV5-4; J: TRBJ1-1; size: once; D: -; CDR3: CASSLWGLNTEAFF; DNA: TGTGCCAGCAGCTTGTGGGGGCTGAACACTGAAGCTTTCTTT
V: TRBV5-1; J: TRBJ2-1; size: -; D: -; CDR3: CASSPPDFSYNEQFF; DNA: TGCGCCAGCAGCCCACCGGACTTCTCCTACAATGAGCAGTTCTTC
V: TRBV4-3; J: TRBJ2-2; size: -; D: TRBD1; CDR3: CASSRGQGAGELFF; DNA: TGCGCCAGCAGCCGGGGACAGGGGGCCGGGGAGCTGTTTTTT
V: TRBV14; J: TRBJ1-3; size: -; D: TRBD1; CDR3: CASSQGGQVVTGNTIYF; DNA: TGTGCCAGCAGCCAAGGGGGACAGGTGGTGACTGGAAACACCATATATTTT
V: TRBV2; J: TRBJ1-1; size: many; D: -; CDR3: CASEKLNTEAFF; DNA: TGTGCCAGCGAGAAATTGAACACTGAAGCTTTCTTT
V: TRBV2; J: TRBJ1-2; size: few; D: -; CDR3: CASSRDTNYGYTF; DNA: TGTGCCAGCAGTAGGGACACTAACTATGGCTACACCTTC
V: TRBV4-3; J: TRBJ1-2; size: -; D: TRBD1; CDR3: CASSQRELDRVSGYTF; DNA: TGCGCCAGCAGCCAAAGGGAGCTGGACAGGGTAAGCGGCTACACCTTC
V: TRBV19; J: TRBJ2-6; size: -; D: TRBD2; CDR3: CASSTSGFSGANVLTF; DNA: TGTGCCAGTAGTACTAGCGGGTTCTCTGGGGCCAACGTCCTGACTTTC
V: TRBV3-1/TRBV3-2; J: TRBJ1-2; size: -; D: TRBD1; CDR3: CASSQGLTGGEGGGYTF; DNA: TGTGCCAGCAGCCAAGGGCTCACAGGGGGCGAAGGAGGCGGCTACACCTTC
V: TRBV20-1; J: TRBJ2-7; size: -; D: TRBD2; CDR3: CSASPLTLAGMYEQYF; DNA: TGCAGTGCTAGTCCCTTAACACTAGCGGGGATGTACGAGCAGTACTTC
V: TRBV6-6; J: TRBJ2-7; size: -; D: TRBD1; CDR3: CASLGQGYEQYF; DNA: TGTGCCAGCTTGGGACAGGGGTACGAGCAGTACTTC
V: TRBV5-4; J: TRBJ2-3; size: -; D: -; CDR3: CASSGEWGVDTQYF; DNA: TGTGCCAGCAGCGGGGAGTGGGGGGTAGATACGCAGTATTTT
V: TRBV29-1; J: TRBJ1-1; size: -; D: -; CDR3: CSGGQSFDREAFF; DNA: TGCAGCGGCGGTCAAAGTTTTGACAGGGAAGCTTTCTTT
V: TRBV19; J: TRBJ1-5; size: -; D: -; CDR3: CASSKDRYQPQHF; DNA: TGTGCCAGTAGTAAGGACAGATATCAGCCCCAGCATTTT
V: TRBV5-1; J: TRBJ1-2; size: -; D: TRBD1; CDR3: CASSPGTGGDGYTF; DNA: TGCGCCAGCAGCCCCGGGACAGGGGGAGATGGCTACACCTTC
V: TRBV19; J: TRBJ2-7; size: -; D: -; CDR3: CASSTTPFYEQYF; DNA: TGTGCCAGTAGTACTACTCCGTTCTACGAGCAGTACTTC
V: TRBV30; J: TRBJ2-5; size: once; D: TRBD1; CDR3: CAWTTGVQETQYF; DNA: TGTGCCTGGACCACAGGGGTGCAGGAGACCCAGTACTTC
V: TRBV5-1; J: TRBJ2-3; size: -; D: -; CDR3: CASKLAQADTQYF; DNA: TGCGCCAGCAAACTAGCTCAGGCAGATACGCAGTATTTT
V: TRBV5-4; J: TRBJ1-4; size: -; D: TRBD1; CDR3: CASSLGQGNEKLFF; DNA: TGTGCCAGCAGCTTGGGACAGGGAAATGAAAAACTGTTTTTT
V: TRBV19; J: TRBJ1-5; size: -; D: TRBD1; CDR3: CASSQRGQGSQPQHF; DNA: TGTGCCAGTAGTCAAAGGGGGCAGGGCAGCCAGCCCCAGCATTTT
V: TRBV11-2; J: TRBJ2-3; size: -; D: TRBD1; CDR3: CASSQGQGPTDTQYF; DNA: TGTGCCAGCAGCCAAGGACAGGGTCCCACAGATACGCAGTATTTT
V: TRBV24-1; J: TRBJ2-1; size: -; D: TRBD2; CDR3: CATSDRREGEQFF; DNA: TGTGCCACCAGTGACCGGCGGGAGGGTGAGCAGTTCTTC
V: TRBV19; J: TRBJ1-5; size: -; D: -; CDR3: CASLKLYSNQPQHF; DNA: TGTGCCAGTTTAAAATTATATAGCAATCAGCCCCAGCATTTT
V: TRBV3-1/TRBV3-2; J: TRBJ2-2; size: once; D: -; CDR3: CASRGTSWAGELFF; DNA: TGTGCCTCCAGGGGGACTAGTTGGGCCGGGGAGCTGTTTTTT
V: TRBV29-1; J: TRBJ1-1; size: -; D: TRBD1; CDR3: CSVRYRGVFTEAFF; DNA: TGCAGCGTGCGTTACAGGGGAGTGTTCACTGAAGCTTTCTTT
V: TRBV7-7; J: TRBJ2-1; size: -; D: TRBD2; CDR3: CASSLGGTREPNEQFF; DNA: TGTGCTAGCAGCTTAGGAGGGACTAGAGAACCGAATGAGCAGTTCTTC
V: TRBV3-1/TRBV3-2; J: TRBJ2-2; size: -; D: TRBD2; CDR3: CASSQLAGGNTGELFF; DNA: TGTGCCAGCAGCCAATTAGCGGGGGGGAACACCGGGGAGCTGTTTTTT
V: TRBV7-2; J: TRBJ2-5; size: -; D: -; CDR3: CASSSMTWPGETQYF; DNA: TGTGCCAGCAGCTCTATGACTTGGCCCGGGGAGACCCAGTACTTC
V: TRBV7-2; J: TRBJ1-5; size: -; D: -; CDR3: CASSLGQGYSNQPQHF; DNA: TGTGCCAGCAGCTTAGGACAAGGTTATAGCAATCAGCCCCAGCATTTT
V: TRBV11-2; J: TRBJ1-4; size: -; D: -; CDR3: CASSPREGRGEKLFF; DNA: TGTGCCAGCAGCCCAAGGGAAGGGCGGGGTGAAAAACTGTTTTTT
V: TRBV2; J: TRBJ2-7; size: -; D: TRBD2; CDR3: CASSMTSGDKEYF; DNA: TGTGCCAGCAGCATGACTAGCGGGGACAAGGAGTACTTC
V: TRBV5-4; J: TRBJ1-2; size: -; D: TRBD1; CDR3: CASSSGQGGYGYTF; DNA: TGTGCCAGCAGCTCAGGACAGGGGGGCTATGGCTACACCTTC
V: TRBV7-9; J: TRBJ2-3; size: -; D: -; CDR3: CASSGRTDTQYF; DNA: TGTGCCAGCAGCGGGCGCACAGATACGCAGTATTTT
V: TRBV5-1; J: TRBJ2-5; size: -; D: -; CDR3: CASSFNTQYQETQYF; DNA: TGCGCCAGCAGCTTCAATACACAGTACCAAGAGACCCAGTACTTC
V: TRBV5-5; J: TRBJ2-7; size: -; D: TRBD1; CDR3: CASSLAGTGGDEQYF; DNA: TGTGCCAGCAGCTTGGCAGGGACAGGGGGCGACGAGCAGTACTTC
V: TRBV9; J: TRBJ1-1; size: once; D: TRBD1; CDR3: CASSVGTGGLPGEAFF; DNA: TGTGCCAGCAGCGTCGGGACAGGGGGCCTCCCAGGTGAAGCTTTCTTT
V: TRBV28; J: TRBJ1-1; size: -; D: TRBD1; CDR3: CASSLRRTGPEAFF; DNA: TGTGCCAGCAGTTTAAGGAGGACAGGGCCTGAAGCTTTCTTT
V: TRBV5-4; J: TRBJ1-6; size: -; D: TRBD1; CDR3: CASSLGGQGISYNSPLHF; DNA: TGTGCCAGCAGCTTGGGGGGACAGGGAATCTCCTATAATTCACCCCTCCACTTT
V: TRBV19; J: TRBJ1-2; size: -; D: -; CDR3: CASSISVNYGYTF; DNA: TGTGCCAGTAGTATCAGTGTTAACTATGGCTACACCTTC
V: TRBV10-3; J: TRBJ1-1; size: once; D: -; CDR3: CATKDRSMSTEAFF; DNA: TGTGCCACTAAAGACAGGAGTATGAGCACTGAAGCTTTCTTT
V: TRBV7-8; J: TRBJ2-7; size: -; D: -; CDR3: CASSLALPNFYSYEQYF; DNA: TGTGCCAGCAGCTTAGCGTTACCCAATTTCTACTCCTACGAGCAGTACTTC
V: TRBV27; J: TRBJ1-4; size: -; D: TRBD1; CDR3: CASSRWAGGSEKLFF; DNA: TGTGCCAGCAGTAGGTGGGCAGGGGGATCCGAAAAACTGTTTTTT
V: TRBV4-1; J: TRBJ2-3; size: -; D: -; CDR3: CASSQEMVLGDTQYF; DNA: TGCGCCAGCAGCCAAGAGATGGTCCTCGGAGATACGCAGTATTTT
V: TRBV2; J: TRBJ2-1; size: once; D: -; CDR3: CASSERGNNEQFF; DNA: TGTGCCAGCAGTGAACGGGGAAACAATGAGCAGTTCTTC
V: TRBV7-8; J: TRBJ1-4; size: -; D: TRBD1; CDR3: CASSLVAGTGYEKLFF; DNA: TGTGCCAGCAGCTTAGTAGCCGGGACAGGATATGAAAAACTGTTTTTT
V: TRBV7-9; J: TRBJ1-1; size: -; D: -; CDR3: CASSPVGESEAFF; DNA: TGTGCCAGCAGCCCTGTTGGGGAGAGTGAAGCTTTCTTT
V: TRBV14; J: TRBJ2-5; size: -; D: -; CDR3: CASSPYGGGETQYF; DNA: TGTGCCAGCAGCCCATACGGCGGAGGGGAGACCCAGTACTTC
V: TRBV19; J: TRBJ1-1; size: -; D: TRBD1; CDR3: CASREGGTGKYDTEAFF; DNA: TGTGCCAGTAGGGAAGGCGGGACAGGGAAGTATGATACTGAAGCTTTCTTT